This passage covers 2 T cell receptor beta chains from one sample sequenced in a study of cytomegalovirus exposure and HLA in healthy donors. The PCR had 60 Vbeta and 13 Jbeta primers. Clones were read by immunoSEQ multiplex PCR, and TCRdb kept only the in-frame ones, dropping some. The top ten clones hold roughly 4.2% of a sample with about 110,000 clones, 74% of them seen once. The specimen was PBMCs. Every receptor here comes from a woman aged 35 to 49 in good health and CMV-seropositive.

The rearrangement links TRBV7-6 to TRBJ2-5; 8 bases agree with TRBD1. The CDR3 contains 14 residues. In germline, CDR1 is SGHVS, CDR2 FNYEAQ. V shed 1 base, J shed 2 bases, and the junction held 0 bases outside the gene matches. For the CDR3, the DNA is TGTGCCAGCAGCTTAGGGACAGGGCAAGAGACCCAGTACTTC. Its translation is CASSLGTGQETQYF.

The chain has TRBV19 and TRBJ2-3; 10 nucleotides align to TRBD1. Germline V gene data show CDR1 as LNHDA and CDR2 as SQIVND (reference sequence). The V segment lost 5 bases and the J segment 6 bases; nucleotides outside the gene matches: 14. The CDR3 is 17 amino acids. The CDR3 bases are TGTGCCAGTAGTCTCTCGCCCAAGGGACAGGGGATGGATACGCAGTATTTT. Its protein product is CASSLSPKGQGMDTQYF.